A selection of T cell receptor beta chains follows, all from one sample in a study of T cell responses to AZD1222 COVID-19 vaccine. TCRdb's table, derived via immunoSEQ multiplex PCR, lists solely in-frame clones and lacks some. In the table there are tens of thousands of clones, roughly 88% of which are singletons. Source: peripheral blood, taken 28 days after the second AZD1222 dose. The source is an adult who received the AZD1222 COVID-19 vaccine. Both conserved end residues are part of each CDR3. A D gene is named only where the DNA matches it firmly. Some rows have no size entry. The others give once, few or many, or a class for an expanded clone.

J,V,D,size,CDR3,DNA
TRBJ1-1,TRBV11-3,NA,NA,CASSLAGNTEAFF,TGTGCCAGCAGCTTAGCAGGGAACACTGAAGCTTTCTTT
TRBJ1-2,TRBV7-3,NA,NA,CASSLIGGRDGYTF,TGTGCCAGCAGCTTAATCGGGGGTAGAGATGGCTACACCTTC
TRBJ1-2,TRBV10-1,NA,medium-sized,CASSADRANYGYTF,TGCGCCAGCAGCGCGGACAGAGCTAACTATGGCTACACCTTC
TRBJ1-6,TRBV5-1,NA,NA,CASSSLEGGNSPLHF,TGCGCCAGCAGCTCCTTAGAGGGTGGGAATTCACCCCTCCACTTT
TRBJ1-1,TRBV19,TRBD1,NA,CASSTGQLGTEAFF,TGTGCCAGTAGTACGGGACAGCTGGGGACTGAAGCTTTCTTT
TRBJ2-7,TRBV19,NA,few,CASSIGVTYEQYF,TGTGCCAGTAGTATAGGGGTCACCTACGAGCAGTACTTC
TRBJ1-5,TRBV5-1,NA,few,CASSKRTFVNQPQHF,TGCGCCAGCAGCAAAAGGACATTTGTAAATCAGCCCCAGCATTTT
TRBJ1-3,TRBV3-1/TRBV3-2,NA,NA,CASSRPGLRRRNTIYF,TGTGCCAGCTCAAGGCCGGGACTACGAAGAAGAAACACCATATATTTT
TRBJ1-5,TRBV9,NA,few,CASSVEANNQPQHF,TGTGCCAGCAGCGTAGAGGCAAATAATCAGCCCCAGCATTTT
TRBJ2-7,TRBV6-2/TRBV6-3,NA,NA,CASSPGIYEQYF,TGTGCCAGCAGTCCCGGGATTTACGAGCAGTACTTC